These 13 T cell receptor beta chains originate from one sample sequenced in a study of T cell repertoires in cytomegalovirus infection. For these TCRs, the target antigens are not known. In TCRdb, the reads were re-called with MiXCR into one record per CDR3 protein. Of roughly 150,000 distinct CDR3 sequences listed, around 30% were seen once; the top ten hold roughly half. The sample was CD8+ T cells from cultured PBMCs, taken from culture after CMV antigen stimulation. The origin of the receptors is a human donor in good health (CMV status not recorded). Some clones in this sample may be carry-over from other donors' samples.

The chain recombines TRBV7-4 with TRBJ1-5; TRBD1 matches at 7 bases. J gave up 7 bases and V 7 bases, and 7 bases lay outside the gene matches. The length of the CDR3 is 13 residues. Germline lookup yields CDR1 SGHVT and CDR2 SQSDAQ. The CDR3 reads CASNSQGGQPQHF. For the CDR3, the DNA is TGTGCCAGCAACTCGCAGGGGGGACAGCCCCAGCATTTT.

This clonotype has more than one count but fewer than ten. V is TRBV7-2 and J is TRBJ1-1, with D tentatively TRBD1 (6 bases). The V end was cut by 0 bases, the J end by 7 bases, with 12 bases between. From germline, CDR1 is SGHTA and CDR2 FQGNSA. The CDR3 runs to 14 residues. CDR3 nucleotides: TGTGCCAGCAGCTTAGCGCCACGACAGGATGAAGCTTTCTTT. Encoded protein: CASSLAPRQDEAFF.

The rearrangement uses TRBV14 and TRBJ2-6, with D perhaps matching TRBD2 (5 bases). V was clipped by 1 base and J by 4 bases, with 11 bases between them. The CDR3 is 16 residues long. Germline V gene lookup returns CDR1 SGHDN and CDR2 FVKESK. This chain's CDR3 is CASSQVWGAGANVLTF. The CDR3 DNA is TGTGCCAGCAGCCAAGTCTGGGGAGCAGGGGCCAACGTCCTGACTTTC. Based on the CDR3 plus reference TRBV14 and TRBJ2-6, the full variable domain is EAGVTQFPSHSVIEKGQTVTLRCDPISGHDNLYWYRRVMGKEIKFLLHFVKESKQDESGMPNNRFLAERTGGTYSTLKVQPAELEDSGVYFCASSQVWGAGANVLTFGAGSRLTVL.

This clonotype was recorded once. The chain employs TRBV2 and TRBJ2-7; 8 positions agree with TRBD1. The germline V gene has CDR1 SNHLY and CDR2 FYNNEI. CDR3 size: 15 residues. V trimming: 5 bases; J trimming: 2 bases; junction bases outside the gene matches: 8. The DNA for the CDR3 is TGTGCCAGCAGTCCCGGGACAGGTCAACCCTACGAGCAGTACTTC. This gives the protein CASSPGTGQPYEQYF. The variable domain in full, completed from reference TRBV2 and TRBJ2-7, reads EPEVTQTPSHQVTQMGQEVILRCVPISNHLYFYWYRQILGQKVEFLVSFYNNEISEKSEIFDDQFSVERPDGSNFTLKIRSTKLEDSAMYFCASSPGTGQPYEQYFGPGTRLTVT.

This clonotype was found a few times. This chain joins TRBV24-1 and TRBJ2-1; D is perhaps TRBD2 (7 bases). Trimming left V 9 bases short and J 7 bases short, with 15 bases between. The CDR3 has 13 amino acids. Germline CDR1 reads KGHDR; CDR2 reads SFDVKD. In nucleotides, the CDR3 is TGTGCCACCGAAGGGGGGGGCCGGAATGAGCAGTTCTTC. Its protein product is CATEGGGRNEQFF.

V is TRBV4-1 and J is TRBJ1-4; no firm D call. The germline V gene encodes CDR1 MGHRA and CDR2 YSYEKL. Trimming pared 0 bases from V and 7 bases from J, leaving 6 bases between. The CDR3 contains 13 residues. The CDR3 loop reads CASSQDWAEKLFF. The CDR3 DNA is TGCGCCAGCAGCCAAGACTGGGCTGAAAAACTGTTTTTT.

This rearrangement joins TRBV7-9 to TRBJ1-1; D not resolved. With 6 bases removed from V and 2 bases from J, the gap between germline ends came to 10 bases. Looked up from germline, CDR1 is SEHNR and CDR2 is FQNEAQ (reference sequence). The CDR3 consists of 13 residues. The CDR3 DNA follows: TGTGCCAGCAGTTCGATAGATAACACTGAAGCTTTCTTT. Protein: CASSSIDNTEAFF.

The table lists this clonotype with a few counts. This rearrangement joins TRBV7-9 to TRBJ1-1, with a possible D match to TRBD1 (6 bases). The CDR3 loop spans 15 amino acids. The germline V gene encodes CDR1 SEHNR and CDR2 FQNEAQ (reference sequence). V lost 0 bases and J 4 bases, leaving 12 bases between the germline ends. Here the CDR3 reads CASSLATGPRTEAFF. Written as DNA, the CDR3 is TGTGCCAGCAGCTTAGCGACAGGTCCGCGCACTGAAGCTTTCTTT.

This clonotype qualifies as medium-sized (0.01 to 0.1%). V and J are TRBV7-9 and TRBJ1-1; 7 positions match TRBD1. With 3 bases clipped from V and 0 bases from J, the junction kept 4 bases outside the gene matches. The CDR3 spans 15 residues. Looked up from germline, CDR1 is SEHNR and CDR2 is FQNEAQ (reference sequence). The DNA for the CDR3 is TGTGCCAGCAGCTTCCAGACAGGGATGAACACTGAAGCTTTCTTT. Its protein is CASSFQTGMNTEAFF.

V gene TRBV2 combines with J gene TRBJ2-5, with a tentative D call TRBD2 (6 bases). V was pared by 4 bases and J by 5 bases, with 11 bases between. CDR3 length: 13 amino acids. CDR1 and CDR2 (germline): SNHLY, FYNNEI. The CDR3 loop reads CASSAPGRETQYF. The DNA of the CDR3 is TGTGCCAGCAGTGCCCCAGGGAGGGAGACCCAGTACTTC.

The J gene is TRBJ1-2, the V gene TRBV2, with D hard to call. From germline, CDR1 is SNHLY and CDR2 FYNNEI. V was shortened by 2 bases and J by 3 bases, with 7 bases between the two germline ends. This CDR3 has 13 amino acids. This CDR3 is CASSESTYYGYTF. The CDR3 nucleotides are TGTGCCAGCAGTGAATCGACTTACTATGGCTACACCTTC.

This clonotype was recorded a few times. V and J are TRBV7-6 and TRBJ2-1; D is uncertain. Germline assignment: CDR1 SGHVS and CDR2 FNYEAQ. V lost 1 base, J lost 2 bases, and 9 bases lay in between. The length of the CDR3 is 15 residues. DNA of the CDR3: TGTGCCAGCAGCTTAGGGCCAGTGCCCTACAATGAGCAGTTCTTC. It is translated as CASSLGPVPYNEQFF.

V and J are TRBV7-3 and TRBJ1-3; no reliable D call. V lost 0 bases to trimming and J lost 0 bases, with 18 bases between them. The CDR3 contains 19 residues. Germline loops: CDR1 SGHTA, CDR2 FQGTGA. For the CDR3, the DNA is TGTGCCAGCAGCTTAACATGGCGAGCCTTCCTTAGCTCTGGAAACACCATATATTTT. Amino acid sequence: CASSLTWRAFLSSGNTIYF. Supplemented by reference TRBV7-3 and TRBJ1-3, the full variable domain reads GAGVSQTPSNKVTEKGKYVELRCDPISGHTALYWYRQSLGQGPEFLIYFQGTGAADDSGLPNDRFFAVRPEGSVSTLKIQRTERGDSAVYLCASSLTWRAFLSSGNTIYFGEGSWLTVV.